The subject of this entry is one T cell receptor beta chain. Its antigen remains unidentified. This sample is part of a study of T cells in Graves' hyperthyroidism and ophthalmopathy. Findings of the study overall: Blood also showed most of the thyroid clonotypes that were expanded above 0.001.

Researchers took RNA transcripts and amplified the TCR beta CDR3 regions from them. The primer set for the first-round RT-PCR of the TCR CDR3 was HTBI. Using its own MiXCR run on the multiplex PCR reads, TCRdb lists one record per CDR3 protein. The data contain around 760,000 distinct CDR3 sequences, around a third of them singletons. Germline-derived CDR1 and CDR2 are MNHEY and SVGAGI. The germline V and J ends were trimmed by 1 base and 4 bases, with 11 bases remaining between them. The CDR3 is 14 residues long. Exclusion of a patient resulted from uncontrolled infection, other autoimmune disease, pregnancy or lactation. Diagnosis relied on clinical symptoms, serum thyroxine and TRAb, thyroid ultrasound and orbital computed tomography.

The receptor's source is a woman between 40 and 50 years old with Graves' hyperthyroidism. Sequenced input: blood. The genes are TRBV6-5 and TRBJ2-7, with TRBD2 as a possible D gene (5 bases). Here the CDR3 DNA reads TGTGCCAGCAGTTACTATTCGGGGATTTACGAGCAGTACTTC. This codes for CASSYYSGIYEQYF.